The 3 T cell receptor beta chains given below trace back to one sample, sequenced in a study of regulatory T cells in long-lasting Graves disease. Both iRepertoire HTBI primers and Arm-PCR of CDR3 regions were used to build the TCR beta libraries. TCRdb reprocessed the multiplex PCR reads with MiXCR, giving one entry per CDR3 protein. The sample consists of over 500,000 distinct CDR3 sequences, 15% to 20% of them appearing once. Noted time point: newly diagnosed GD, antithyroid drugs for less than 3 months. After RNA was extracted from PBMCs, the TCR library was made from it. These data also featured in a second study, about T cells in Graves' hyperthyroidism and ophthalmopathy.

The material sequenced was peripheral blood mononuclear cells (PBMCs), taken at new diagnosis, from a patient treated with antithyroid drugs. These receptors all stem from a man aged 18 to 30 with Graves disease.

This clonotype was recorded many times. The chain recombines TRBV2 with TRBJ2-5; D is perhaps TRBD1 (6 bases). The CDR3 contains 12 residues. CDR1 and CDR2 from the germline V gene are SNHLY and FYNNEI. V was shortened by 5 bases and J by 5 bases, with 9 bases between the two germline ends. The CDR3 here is CASSRQEETQYF. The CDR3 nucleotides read TGTGCCAGCAGTAGACAGGAGGAGACCCAGTACTTC.

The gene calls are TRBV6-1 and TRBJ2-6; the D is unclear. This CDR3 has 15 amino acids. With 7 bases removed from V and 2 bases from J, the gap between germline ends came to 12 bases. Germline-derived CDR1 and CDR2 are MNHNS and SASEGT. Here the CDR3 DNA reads TGTGCCAGCACCTACCCCCCCCCTGGGGCCAACGTCCTGACTTTC. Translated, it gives CASTYPPPGANVLTF.

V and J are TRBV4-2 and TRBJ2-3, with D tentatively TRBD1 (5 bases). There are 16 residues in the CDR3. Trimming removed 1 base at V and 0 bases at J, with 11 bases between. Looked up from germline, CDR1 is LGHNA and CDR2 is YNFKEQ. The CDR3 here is CASSQVGVASTDTQYF. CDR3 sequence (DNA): TGTGCCAGCAGCCAAGTAGGGGTGGCGAGCACAGATACGCAGTATTTT.